These 16 T cell receptor beta chains were sequenced from one sample in a study of T cells after yellow fever vaccination (dated by TCRdb to between 2017 and 2020). The protocol used for the library was 5' RACE. These reads were obtained on an Illumina HiSeq 2500. The public sequencing data were trimmed at Q25 with fastp and processed into clonotypes with MiXCR by TCRdb, which kept only in-frame beta chains. Every CDR3 protein is listed once, alongside the most common genes and DNA of its rows. The sample table shows a few hundred thousand distinct CDR3 sequences, and around 21% are seen once. About 13% of the sample is in the top ten clones. This sample's treatment or condition label indicates: live attenuated yellow fever vaccine strain. Sequences were derived from PBMCs, sampled 15 days after the yellow fever booster vaccination. Every receptor here comes from a man aged 30 to 45 who received the YFV17D yellow fever vaccine.

CDR3 bases: TGCAGCGTTCTGGCAGGGTTCACTGAAGCTTTCTTT. It is translated as CSVLAGFTEAFF. The chain links TRBV29-1 to TRBJ1-1; TRBD1 is a possible D gene (5 bases). Germline-derived CDR1 and CDR2 are SQVTM and ANQGSEA. This CDR3 is built from 12 residues. The V gene lost 5 bases and the J gene lost 4 bases, with 11 bases spanning the gap.

This clonotype occurred a few times. Here the CDR3 reads CSVSGIQSGELFF. The CDR3 DNA is TGCAGCGTGAGCGGGATACAATCCGGGGAGCTGTTTTTT. The chain recombines TRBV29-1 with TRBJ2-2, with 7 positions matching TRBD2. CDR3 size: 13 residues. Germline V gives CDR1 SQVTM, CDR2 ANQGSEA. The ends lost 6 bases at V and 6 bases at J; junction bases unmatched: 7.

This clonotype was seen a handful of times. The gene calls are TRBV15 and TRBJ2-5; unclear D gene. The germline CDR1 and CDR2 sequences are LNHNV and YYDKDF (reference sequence). V shed 0 bases and J shed 5 bases, with 7 bases lying between them. The CDR3 runs to 13 residues. The CDR3 here is CATSRDRLETQYF. CDR3 DNA sequence: TGTGCCACCAGCAGAGATCGTCTGGAGACCCAGTACTTC.

This clonotype was observed at least ten times. V gene TRBV19 combines with J gene TRBJ2-2, with 9 positions matching TRBD2. Germline V CDR1 and CDR2: LNHDA, SQIVND (reference sequence). The CDR3 spans 13 residues. J was trimmed by 6 bases and V by 7 bases; bases with no gene match: 3. CDR3 DNA sequence: TGTGCCAGTAAAGCGGGAGGCCCCGGGGAGCTGTTTTTT. Translated, it gives CASKAGGPGELFF. The full variable domain, completed using reference TRBV19 and TRBJ2-2, is DGGITQSPKYLFRKEGQNVTLSCEQNLNHDAMYWYRQDPGQGLRLIYYSQIVNDFQKGDIAEGYSVSREKKESFPLTVTSAQKNPTAFYLCASKAGGPGELFFGEGSRLTVL.

The chain employs TRBV10-3 and TRBJ2-7, with D perhaps being TRBD1 or TRBD2 (5 bases each). CDR1 and CDR2 from the germline V gene are ENHRY and SYGVKD. The V and J ends lost 5 bases and 8 bases respectively, with 10 bases between them. The CDR3 contains 11 residues. The chain's CDR3 is CAISTGTQQYF. Here the CDR3 DNA reads TGTGCCATCAGTACCGGGACCCAGCAGTACTTC.

The chain carries TRBV7-2 and TRBJ2-7; TRBD1 is a possible D gene (5 bases). CDR3 length equals 14 residues. The germline V and J ends were trimmed by 1 base and 6 bases, with 13 bases remaining between them. CDR1 SGHTA and CDR2 FQGNSA come from the germline V gene. The CDR3 bases are TGTGCCAGCAGCTTAGAAAGGGGCCGGCGCGAGCAGTACTTC. Translated: CASSLERGRREQYF.

This clonotype showed up just a few times. CDR3 region: CASSATVTQETQYF. Written as DNA, the CDR3 is TGTGCCAGCAGCGCGACAGTGACACAAGAGACCCAGTACTTC. The chain employs TRBV9 and TRBJ2-5, with D possibly TRBD1 on 5 matching bases. CDR3 size: 14 residues. Germline CDR1 and CDR2: SGDLS and YYNGEE. The V end was cut by 3 bases, the J end by 2 bases, with 11 bases between.

Only a few counts were recorded for this clonotype. The V call is TRBV7-8, the J call TRBJ2-2; a weak D match, TRBD1 (7 bases). V was shortened by 0 bases and J by 3 bases, with 20 bases between the two germline ends. Germline CDR1 reads SGHVS; CDR2 reads FQNEAQ. This CDR3 comprises 19 residues. In nucleotides, the CDR3 is TGTGCCAGCAGCTTAGCCTGGGGAGGACAGGAGCCGGACACCGGGGAGCTGTTTTTT. Residues: CASSLAWGGQEPDTGELFF. Full variable domain (missing parts from reference TRBV7-8 and TRBJ2-2): GAGVSQSPRYKVAKRGQDVALRCDPISGHVSLFWYQQALGQGPEFLTYFQNEAQLDKSGLPSDRFFAERPEGSVSTLKIQRTQQEDSAVYLCASSLAWGGQEPDTGELFFGEGSRLTVL.

This clonotype was seen only a few times. The V and J genes are TRBV20-1 and TRBJ2-7; 7 bases are shared with TRBD2. The length of the CDR3 is 14 residues. With V trimmed by 6 bases and J by 6 bases, 14 bases remained unmatched. The germline CDR1 and CDR2 sequences are DFQATT and SNEGSKA (reference sequence). This CDR3 reads CSASTPGGSGEQYF. The CDR3 DNA sequence: TGCAGTGCCTCTACACCCGGGGGGTCGGGCGAGCAGTACTTC.

The CDR3 bases are TGTGCCAGCAGTTACGGGCAGGGATTCGACGAGCAGTACTTC. Protein product: CASSYGQGFDEQYF. The genes are TRBV6-5 and TRBJ2-7; possibly TRBD1 for D (5 bases). V was clipped by 2 bases and J by 5 bases, with 13 bases between them. From germline, CDR1 is MNHEY and CDR2 SVGAGI. The CDR3 loop spans 14 amino acids.

The chain carries TRBV6-2 or TRBV6-3 and TRBJ2-5, with TRBD2 identical over 13 bases. V shed 4 bases, J shed 3 bases, and the junction held 2 bases outside the gene matches. The CDR3 runs to 15 residues. Germline V gene sequence: CDR1 MNHEY, CDR2 SVGEGT. CDR3 sequence (DNA): TGTGCCAGCAGTTCCGGGACTAGCGGGAAAGAGACCCAGTACTTC. It specifies CASSSGTSGKETQYF.

A word on this clonotype: At one of its ends the junction is not consistent with the germline gene, which may arise from a read error. The CDR3 spells CASSLDVAGPGIPYF. In DNA, the CDR3 is TGTGCCAGCAGCTTAGACGTCGCAGGGCCGGGCATTCCGTACTTC. The chain combines TRBV7-9 with TRBJ2-4; D may be TRBD1 (5 bases). Germline CDR1 is SEHNR and CDR2 is FQNEAQ (reference sequence). CDR3 length: 15 residues.

This clonotype was observed a handful of times. V gene TRBV5-1 combines with J gene TRBJ1-2, with D possibly TRBD1 on 6 matching bases. The V gene's germline CDR1 is SGHRS and CDR2 YFSETQ. Trimming removed 2 bases from V and 3 bases from J, with 11 bases in between. The CDR3 extends over 14 amino acids. DNA for the CDR3: TGCGCCAGCAGCTTAACAGGGAACGACTATGGCTACACCTTC. It translates to CASSLTGNDYGYTF.

This clonotype was detected a few times. V gene TRBV20-1 combines with J gene TRBJ1-4, with 11 bases that match TRBD1. V dropped 2 bases and J dropped 14; count of bases not matched to a gene: 4. In germline, CDR1 is DFQATT, CDR2 SNEGSKA (reference sequence). The CDR3 extends over 12 amino acids. CDR3 residues: CSARWTGGVLFF. Here the CDR3 DNA reads TGCAGTGCTAGATGGACAGGGGGCGTCCTGTTTTTT.

This clonotype was found a few times. This sequence joins TRBV11-3 and TRBJ2-3; weak D call: TRBD2 (6 bases). V was cut by 5 bases and J by 0 bases, with 9 bases left in between. This CDR3 contains 14 residues. The germline V gene encodes CDR1 SGHNT and CDR2 YENEEA. The DNA of the CDR3 is TGTGCCAGCAGCGAAAGCGGGAGCACAGATACGCAGTATTTT. Its protein product is CASSESGSTDTQYF.

There are many counts of this clonotype. The CDR3 here is CSATNLRGGTQYF. The DNA for the CDR3 is TGCAGTGCTACCAACCTCCGGGGGGGGACCCAGTACTTC. V gene TRBV20-1 combines with J gene TRBJ2-5; 8 bases are shared with TRBD2. V shed 4 bases, J shed 7 bases, and the junction held 8 bases outside the gene matches. The CDR3 runs 13 residues. In germline, CDR1 is DFQATT, CDR2 SNEGSKA (reference sequence).